Following are 27 T cell receptor beta chains from one sample sequenced in a study of high-grade serous ovarian cancer treatment subgroups. Clones were sequenced by immunoSEQ multiplex PCR, and TCRdb holds only the in-frame ones, with some missing. The sample has several thousand clones, approximately 81% seen once. Tumor tissue was taken before any definitive surgery or chemotherapy was given. Sequenced sample: tumor tissue. These receptors all come from a human donor with high-grade serous ovarian cancer.

V usage is TRBV11-1 and J usage is TRBJ1-2; TRBD1 is a possible D gene (5 bases). This CDR3 contains 15 residues. Germline lookup yields CDR1 SGHAT and CDR2 FQDESV (reference sequence). Trimming stripped 3 bases from V and 2 bases from J, with 13 bases between. Written as DNA, the CDR3 is TGTGCCAGCAGCTTGGACATCACCCGGAACTATGGCTACACCTTC. This translates into CASSLDITRNYGYTF.

Here the CDR3 DNA reads TGTGCCAGCAGCTTAATTGTGGGGAGCCTTGCCAAAAACATTCAGTACTTC. Amino acids: CASSLIVGSLAKNIQYF. This chain connects TRBV7-8 to TRBJ2-4; TRBD2 is a possible D gene (5 bases). CDR1 and CDR2 from the germline V gene are SGHVS and FQNEAQ. V was trimmed by 2 bases and J by 1 base, leaving 15 bases between them. The CDR3 consists of 17 residues.

V is TRBV5-1 and J is TRBJ2-7; D is undetermined. The CDR3 spans 15 residues. V was shortened by 4 bases and J by 2 bases, with 16 bases between the two germline ends. Germline loops: CDR1 SGHRS, CDR2 YFSETQ. CDR3 protein: CASSAGGIGTYEQYF. The DNA for the CDR3 is TGCGCCAGCAGCGCCGGCGGAATTGGCACCTACGAGCAGTACTTC. The variable domain in full, completed from reference TRBV5-1 and TRBJ2-7, reads KAGVTQTPRYLIKTRGQQVTLSCSPISGHRSVSWYQQTPGQGLQFLFEYFSETQRNKGNFPGRFSGRQFSNSRSEMNVSTLELGDSALYLCASSAGGIGTYEQYFGPGTRLTVT.

This chain connects TRBV27 to TRBJ2-5; D assignment may be TRBD1 or TRBD2 (6 bases each). Trimming cost V 8 bases and J 5 bases, with 18 bases left between them. Germline V gives CDR1 MNHEY, CDR2 SMNVEV (reference sequence). This CDR3 has 14 residues. CDR3 coding DNA: TGTGCCAGCTATAAAAAGGGGGGTCCGGAGACCCAGTACTTC. This encodes CASYKKGGPETQYF.

The chain recombines TRBV2 with TRBJ2-3, with D maybe TRBD1 (6 bases). The germline CDR1 and CDR2 sequences are SNHLY and FYNNEI. V shed 5 bases and J shed 2 bases, with 11 bases lying between them. This CDR3 spans 14 amino acids. The CDR3 nucleotides read TGTGCCAGCAGTTGGACAGCCGACACAGATACGCAGTATTTT. As protein: CASSWTADTDTQYF.

This rearrangement joins TRBV9 to TRBJ2-1; possible D gene TRBD2, 6 bases. V was clipped by 1 base and J by 9 bases, with 11 bases between them. The germline V gene has CDR1 SGDLS and CDR2 YYNGEE. CDR3 length: 13 residues. CDR3 region: CASSVFWGGEQFF. CDR3 DNA sequence: TGTGCCAGCAGCGTATTTTGGGGAGGTGAGCAGTTCTTC.

The V and J genes are TRBV7-9 and TRBJ1-1; tentatively, D is TRBD1 (6 bases). The CDR3 is 12 residues long. V was pared by 2 bases and J by 7 bases, with 8 bases between. Germline V gives CDR1 SEHNR, CDR2 FQNEAQ (reference sequence). The CDR3 spells CASSLSGDEAFF. The CDR3 coding sequence is TGTGCCAGCAGCTTATCAGGGGATGAAGCTTTCTTT.

The chain joins TRBV19 to TRBJ2-1; D gene ambiguous. The CDR3 loop spans 14 amino acids. Between the trimmed V and J ends, which lost 1 base and 14 bases, there was a span of 18 bases. Germline CDR1 is LNHDA and CDR2 is SQIVND (reference sequence). The CDR3 region has the DNA TGTGCCAGTAGTATAGTATTCGGCTCCAGCGCGGAGTTCTTC. Translated: CASSIVFGSSAEFF.

J is TRBJ2-2 and V is TRBV6-1; D possibly corresponds to TRBD1 (6 bases). V was pared by 8 bases and J by 6 bases, with 13 bases between. Per germline, CDR1 MNHNS and CDR2 SASEGT. The CDR3 extends over 13 amino acids. The CDR3 DNA is TGTGCCAGCTCACTCAGGGGAGCCGGGGAGCTGTTTTTT. Translating gives CASSLRGAGELFF.

This rearrangement joins TRBV5-5 to TRBJ2-1; D ambiguous. The CDR3 is made up of 14 amino acids. The V end was cut by 3 bases, the J end by 2 bases, with 9 bases between. Germline V lookup: CDR1 SGHKS, CDR2 YYEKEE (reference sequence). CDR3 sequence (DNA): TGTGCCAGCAGCTCTCGTGACCCCTACAATGAGCAGTTCTTC. Translated: CASSSRDPYNEQFF. The full variable domain, its missing parts supplied by reference TRBV5-5 and TRBJ2-1, is DAGVTQSPTHLIKTRGQQVTLRCSPISGHKSVSWYQQVLGQGPQFIFQYYEKEERGRGNFPDRFSARQFPNYSSELNVNALLLGDSALYLCASSSRDPYNEQFFGPGTRLTVL.

The CDR3 region is CASEQGPGELFF. The DNA for the CDR3 is TGTGCCAGTGAACAGGGGCCCGGGGAGCTGTTTTTT. The chain recombines TRBV28 with TRBJ2-2; 7 nucleotides match TRBD1. Germline V gene data show CDR1 as MDHEN and CDR2 as SYDVKM. J lost 6 bases, V lost 9 bases, and 4 bases had no gene match. CDR3 size: 12 residues.

The J gene is TRBJ1-4, the V gene TRBV28, with D perhaps TRBD1 (5 bases). The germline V gene encodes CDR1 MDHEN and CDR2 SYDVKM. The V and J ends lost 7 bases and 8 bases respectively, with 14 bases between them. The CDR3 runs to 13 residues. In DNA form, the CDR3 reads TGTGCCAGCAAATCGGTCAGGGTGGAAAAACTGTTTTTT. This sequence encodes CASKSVRVEKLFF.

The rearrangement joins TRBV19 to TRBJ1-6, with D possibly TRBD1 on 5 matching bases. V shed 7 bases and J shed 0 bases, with 37 bases lying between them. The germline gives CDR1 LNHDA, CDR2 SQIVND (reference sequence). This CDR3 spans 24 amino acids. The CDR3 DNA reads TGTGCCAGTACCCGAGCGAAGTCACCAAACTTAGGGGTTTCTCTGAGCTCCTATAATTCACCCCTCCACTTT. It yields the protein CASTRAKSPNLGVSLSSYNSPLHF.

The chain joins TRBV2 to TRBJ1-1; 7 bases are shared with TRBD1. J was trimmed by 1 base and V by 6 bases; bases with no gene match: 5. Germline V gene data show CDR1 as SNHLY and CDR2 as FYNNEI. There are 14 residues in the CDR3. The CDR3 sequence is CASSPGDRNTEAFF. CDR3 in DNA: TGTGCCAGCAGCCCTGGGGACAGGAACACTGAAGCTTTCTTT.

This chain joins TRBV6-5 and TRBJ1-1; 7 bases line up with TRBD1. The germline gives CDR1 MNHEY, CDR2 SVGAGI. V was clipped by 4 bases and J by 3 bases; unmatched bases: 2. The CDR3 has 13 amino acids. For the CDR3, the DNA is TGTGCCAGCAGTTTCACAGGGGACACTGAAGCTTTCTTT. Residues: CASSFTGDTEAFF.

The chain has TRBV9 and TRBJ1-6, with D tentatively TRBD1 (6 bases). The length of the CDR3 is 14 residues. V lost 4 bases and J lost 9, with 14 bases in between. CDR1 and CDR2 from the germline V gene are SGDLS and YYNGEE. The CDR3 loop reads CASSPRDTISPLHF. In nucleotides, the CDR3 is TGTGCCAGCAGCCCGCGGGACACCATTTCACCCCTCCACTTT.

The chain carries TRBV2 and TRBJ1-4; D gene uncertain. This CDR3 has 12 residues. V was clipped by 1 base and J by 10 bases, with 7 bases between them. Looked up from germline, CDR1 is SNHLY and CDR2 is FYNNEI. CDR3 nucleotide sequence: TGTGCCAGCAGTGAAGAGTCTGTAAAACTGTTTTTT. It encodes CASSEESVKLFF.

CDR3 sequence: CASSRGQLSNQPQHF. DNA for the CDR3: TGTGCCAGCAGCCGCGGACAACTTAGCAATCAGCCCCAGCATTTT. J is TRBJ1-5 and V is TRBV7-9, with D perhaps TRBD1 (5 bases). Germline V lookup: CDR1 SEHNR, CDR2 FQNEAQ (reference sequence). Trimming pared 5 bases from V and 0 bases from J, leaving 11 bases between. The length of the CDR3 is 15 residues.

The chain carries TRBV6-1 and TRBJ1-1; TRBD1 matches at 7 bases. This CDR3 comprises 13 residues. Germline V lookup: CDR1 MNHNS, CDR2 SASEGT. V shed 5 bases and J 3 bases; nucleotides not matched to a gene: 3. The CDR3 is CASSFTGDTEAFF. DNA for the CDR3: TGTGCCAGCAGTTTCACAGGGGACACTGAAGCTTTCTTT.

As concerns this clone: At one end the junction does not follow the germline gene, possibly because of a read error. The J gene is TRBJ2-5, the V gene TRBV7-7; 14 nucleotides line up with TRBD2. The germline V gene encodes CDR1 SSHAT and CDR2 FNYEAQ (reference sequence). This CDR3 region has 17 residues. CDR3 region: CASSLGLAGGRGETQYF. DNA of the CDR3: TGTGCTAGCAGCCTCGGACTAGCGGGGGGCCGGGGAGAGACCCAGTACTTC.

The rearrangement links TRBV7-2 to TRBJ1-6, with TRBD1 matching 10 bases. Germline loops: CDR1 SGHTA, CDR2 FQGNSA. V trimming: 5 bases; J trimming: 10 bases; junction bases outside the gene matches: 8. This CDR3 is built from 15 residues. The CDR3 is CASSTVGQGRSPLHF. Here the CDR3 DNA reads TGTGCCAGCAGCACCGTGGGACAGGGGAGGTCACCCCTCCACTTT.

This clone has more than one count but fewer than ten. The rearrangement joins TRBV4-3 to TRBJ2-1; D gene uncertain. Germline V lookup: CDR1 LGHNA, CDR2 YSLEER. This CDR3 has 13 amino acids. Deletions cut 0 bases from V and 3 bases from J, with 3 bases between. The chain's CDR3 is CASSQEGYNEQFF. The CDR3, as DNA: TGCGCCAGCAGCCAAGAGGGCTACAATGAGCAGTTCTTC.

V gene TRBV5-1 combines with J gene TRBJ2-7; 7 bases align to TRBD2. Germline CDR1 reads SGHRS; CDR2 reads YFSETQ. Trimming at V came to 3 bases and at J to 3 bases, leaving 6 bases not matched to a gene. This CDR3 spans 14 amino acids. In DNA, the CDR3 is TGCGCCAGCAGCTCCACAGCGGGAATCTACGAGCAGTACTTC. Encoded protein: CASSSTAGIYEQYF.

This chain connects TRBV5-1 to TRBJ2-2, with 8 bases lining up with TRBD1. Looked up from germline, CDR1 is SGHRS and CDR2 is YFSETQ. The CDR3 loop spans 17 amino acids. J lost 0 bases, V lost 0 bases, and 4 bases had no gene match. The CDR3 DNA follows: TGCGCCAGCAGCTTGGTGCAGGGGGCCCCGAACACCGGGGAGCTGTTTTTT. It specifies CASSLVQGAPNTGELFF.

This chain links TRBV30 with TRBJ2-5; D possibly uses TRBD1 or TRBD2 (5 bases each). The germline V and J ends were trimmed by 4 bases and 4 bases, with 10 bases remaining between them. Germline lookup yields CDR1 GTSNPN and CDR2 SVGIG (reference sequence). This CDR3 spans 12 amino acids. CDR3 coding DNA: TGTGCCTGGATGCGTGGGGGAGAGACCCAGTACTTC. It yields the protein CAWMRGGETQYF.

The chain carries TRBV2 and TRBJ1-6; D is uncertain. This CDR3 comprises 14 residues. Trimming cost V 6 bases and J 4 bases, with 10 bases left between them. The germline gives CDR1 SNHLY, CDR2 FYNNEI. CDR3 amino acids: CASSGADYNSPLHF. CDR3 DNA: TGTGCCAGCAGCGGAGCTGATTATAATTCACCCCTCCACTTT.

The V and J genes are TRBV11-2 and TRBJ1-2; D is unresolved. The germline CDR1 and CDR2 sequences are SGHAT and FQNNGV. V dropped 0 bases and J dropped 3 bases, with 5 bases sitting between them. This CDR3 is built from 13 residues. CDR3 nucleotides: TGTGCCAGCAGCTTAGACAGGTACTATGGCTACACCTTC. This translates into CASSLDRYYGYTF.